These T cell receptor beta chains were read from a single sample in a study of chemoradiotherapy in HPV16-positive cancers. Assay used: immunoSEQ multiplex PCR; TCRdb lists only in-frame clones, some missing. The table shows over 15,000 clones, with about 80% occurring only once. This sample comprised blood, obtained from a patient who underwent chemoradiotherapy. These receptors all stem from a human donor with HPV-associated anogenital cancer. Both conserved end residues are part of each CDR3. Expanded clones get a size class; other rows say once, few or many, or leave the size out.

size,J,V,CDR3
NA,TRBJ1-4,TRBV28,CASRTGGEKLFF
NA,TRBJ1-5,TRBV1,CTSITRDREGSDQPQHF
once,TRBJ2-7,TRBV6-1,CASSERQTPSYEQYF
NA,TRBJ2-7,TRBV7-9,CASSLEVNFYEQYF
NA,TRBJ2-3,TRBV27,CASSFGLAGTTDTQYF
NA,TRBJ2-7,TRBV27,CASSKGGGGSYEQYF
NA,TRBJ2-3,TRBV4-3,CASSLGGGRTDTQYF
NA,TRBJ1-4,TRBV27,CASSSLATNEKLFF
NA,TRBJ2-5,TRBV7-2,CASSSGGGQETQYF
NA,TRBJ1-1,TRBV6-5,CASGAGTEAFF
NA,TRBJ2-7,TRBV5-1,CASSLVVSGGFYEQYF
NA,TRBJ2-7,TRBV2,CASSHTTSGVRIYEQYF
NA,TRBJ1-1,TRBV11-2,CASSPSAQGTEAFF
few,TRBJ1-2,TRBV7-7,CASSFHPEGVYGYTF
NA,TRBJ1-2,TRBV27,CARYDRGRNYGYTF
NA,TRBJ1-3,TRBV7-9,CASSSGESFGNTIYF
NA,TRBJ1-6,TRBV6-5,CASSYLGDSPLHF
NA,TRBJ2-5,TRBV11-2,CASSQATGVYQTQYF
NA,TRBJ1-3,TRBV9,CASSVAGRGSGNTIYF
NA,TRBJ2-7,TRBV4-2,CASSQEGSAQTYEQYF
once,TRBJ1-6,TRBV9,CASSAVDRVADSPLHF
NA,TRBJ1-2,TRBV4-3,CASSQDTNGYGYTF
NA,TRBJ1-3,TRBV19,CASSGGGPRSGNTIYF
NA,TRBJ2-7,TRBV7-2,CASSSPNRYEQYF
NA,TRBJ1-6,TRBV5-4,CASSLEVRVGSPLHF
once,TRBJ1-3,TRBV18,CASSSDRGGNTIYF
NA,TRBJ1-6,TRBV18,CASSTDSWESPLHF
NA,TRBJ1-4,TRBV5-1,CASSLAPTGTNEKLFF
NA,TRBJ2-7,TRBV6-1,CASGTGTSDSYEQYF
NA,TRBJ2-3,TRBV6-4,CASSGGATDTQYF
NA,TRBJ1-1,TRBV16,CASSQYAWNTEAFF
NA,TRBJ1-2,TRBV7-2,CASSFYGQIGSGYTF
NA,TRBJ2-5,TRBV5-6,CASSLLTSAQETQYF
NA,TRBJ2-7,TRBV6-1,CASTIGQGGFHEQYF
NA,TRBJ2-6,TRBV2,CAKDQGANVLTF
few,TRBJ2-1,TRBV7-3,CASSPPGDYNEQFF
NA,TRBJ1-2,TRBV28,CASSFKGYYGYTF
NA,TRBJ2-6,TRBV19,CASSIGNVWGRGSGANVLTF
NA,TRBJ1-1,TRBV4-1,CASSLAFLGENTEAFF
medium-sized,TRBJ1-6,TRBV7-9,CASRQYQNNSPLHF
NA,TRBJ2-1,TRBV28,CASGGHNYNEQFF
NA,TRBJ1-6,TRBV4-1,CASSQDPLGSSYNSPLHF
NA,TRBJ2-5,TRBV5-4,CASRGRRGETQYF
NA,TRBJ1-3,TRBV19,CATSLSWHSGNTIYF
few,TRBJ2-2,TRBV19,CVVRGSNTGELFF
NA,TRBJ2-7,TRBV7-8,CASSSRWEDEQYF
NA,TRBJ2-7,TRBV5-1,CASSPGQGAPYEQYF
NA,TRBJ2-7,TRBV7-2,CASKTRVAARREQYF
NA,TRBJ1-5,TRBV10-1,CASSERVHQPQHF
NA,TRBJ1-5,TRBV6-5,CASSYSRFQPQHF
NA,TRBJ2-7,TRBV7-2,CASSPHSGGASDEQYF
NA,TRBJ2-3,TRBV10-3,CAIAWSSTDTQYF
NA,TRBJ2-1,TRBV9,CASSVAGLADAQRNEQFF
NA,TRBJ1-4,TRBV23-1,CASRTFINEKLFF
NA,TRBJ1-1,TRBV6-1,CASSQQTYSTEAFF
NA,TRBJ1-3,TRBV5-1,CASSFTGGGNTIYF
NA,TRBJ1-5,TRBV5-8,CASSLVGAGSNQPQHF
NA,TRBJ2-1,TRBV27,CASTPSLARNEQFF